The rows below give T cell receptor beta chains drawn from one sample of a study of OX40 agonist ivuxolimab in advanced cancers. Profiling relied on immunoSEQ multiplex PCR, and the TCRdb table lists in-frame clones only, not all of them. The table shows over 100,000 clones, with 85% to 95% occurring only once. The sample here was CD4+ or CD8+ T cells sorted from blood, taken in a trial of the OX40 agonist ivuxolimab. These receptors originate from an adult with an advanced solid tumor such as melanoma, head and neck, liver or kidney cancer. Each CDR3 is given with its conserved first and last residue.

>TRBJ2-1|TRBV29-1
CSVEDWGRSGEQFF
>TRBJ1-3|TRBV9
CASSVEGTGNTIYF
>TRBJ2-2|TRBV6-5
CASSYPQGGGELFF
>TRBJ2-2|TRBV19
CASSIGPGQPNTGELFF
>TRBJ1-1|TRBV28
CASSPGQGAFEAFF
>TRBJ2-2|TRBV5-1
CASSLIADKSGELFF
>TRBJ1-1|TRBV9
CASSVEVFSTEAFF
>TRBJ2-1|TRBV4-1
CASSQAVTDVGSYNEQFF
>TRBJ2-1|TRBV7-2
CASSAIGPGGEQFF
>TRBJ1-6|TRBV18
CASSPGYRDSPLHF
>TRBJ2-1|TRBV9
CASSVVSSGLEQFF
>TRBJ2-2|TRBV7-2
CASSLVRGAGELFF
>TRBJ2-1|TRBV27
CASSLSIVAGHNEQFF
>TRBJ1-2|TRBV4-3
CASSQVGFQGQLSNYGYTF
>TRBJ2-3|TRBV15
CATSREGGRYTDTQYF
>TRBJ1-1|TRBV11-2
CASRGFDRGNTEAFF
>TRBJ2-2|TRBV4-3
CASSQERRGSANTGELFF
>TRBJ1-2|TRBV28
CASSLVPGIIINYGYTF
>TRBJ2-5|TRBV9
CASSVDSGQETQYF
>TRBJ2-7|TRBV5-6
CASSLAGLAGAYEQYF
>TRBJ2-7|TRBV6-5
CASSYSRGNPEQYF
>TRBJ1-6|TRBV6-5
CASSPTWNSPLHF
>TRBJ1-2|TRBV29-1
CSVILGQVNYGYTF
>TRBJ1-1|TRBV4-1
CASSQDYANTEAFF
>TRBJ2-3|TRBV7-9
CASSAGQGPFYTQYF
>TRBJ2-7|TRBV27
CASSSQGYRSDEQYF
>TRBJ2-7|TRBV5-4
CASSGAGVREQYF
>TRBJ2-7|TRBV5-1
CASSLTDRGYYEQYF
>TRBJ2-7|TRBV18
CASTTDQGTYEQYF
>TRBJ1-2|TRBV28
CASSLGAGRGYTF
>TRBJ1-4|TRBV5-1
CASSSQGRGEKLFF
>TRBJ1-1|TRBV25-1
CASSEWQGRSRTEAFF
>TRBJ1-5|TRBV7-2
CASSLGQGGGNQPQHF
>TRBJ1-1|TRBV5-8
CASPTSRSRNTEAFF
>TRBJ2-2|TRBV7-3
CASSFSPGQSPGELFF
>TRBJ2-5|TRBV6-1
CARGGTGAGETQYF
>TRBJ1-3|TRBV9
CASVLDDRGNTIYF